A single sample is the source of the 31 T cell receptor beta chains below, sequenced in a study of T cell responses to AZD1222 COVID-19 vaccine. Sequencing was performed with immunoSEQ multiplex PCR; in TCRdb, only in-frame clones are kept and a portion is missing. The sample lists about 130,000 clones, more than 75% occurring once. Sequences were derived from peripheral blood, sampled on day 0 of AZD1222 vaccination. All receptors derive from an adult in good health.

The chain has TRBV7-9 and TRBJ2-1; 7 nucleotides align to TRBD2. V shed 2 bases, J shed 2 bases, and the junction held 6 bases outside the gene matches. Looked up from germline, CDR1 is SEHNR and CDR2 is FQNEAQ (reference sequence). The CDR3 contains 16 residues. In nucleotides, the CDR3 is TGTGCCAGCAGCTTATCCCTGGCGGGGGCCTACAATGAGCAGTTCTTC. This sequence encodes CASSLSLAGAYNEQFF.

This clone was counted a single time. The rearrangement joins TRBV6-2 or TRBV6-3 to TRBJ1-2; possibly TRBD1 for D (5 bases). The V and J ends lost 6 bases and 8 bases respectively, with 22 bases between them. The germline V gene has CDR1 MNHEY and CDR2 SVGEGT. The CDR3 length is 15 residues. The CDR3 nucleotides read TGTGCCAGCAGCTCCACCCGTGGGGGTACGGGCGGCTACACCTTC. Its translation: CASSSTRGGTGGYTF.

The V call is TRBV11-2, the J call TRBJ2-7; D is unclear. From germline, CDR1 is SGHAT and CDR2 FQNNGV. The ends were cut back, 3 bases at V and 3 bases at J, with 3 bases in the middle. The CDR3 is made up of 11 amino acids. CDR3 sequence (DNA): TGTGCCAGCAGCTTTGACTACGAGCAGTACTTC. It codes for CASSFDYEQYF.

The chain is built from TRBV7-2 and TRBJ2-4, with no clear D. V shed 2 bases and J shed 0 bases, with 14 bases lying between them. From germline, CDR1 is SGHTA and CDR2 FQGNSA. The CDR3 is made up of 17 amino acids. CDR3 nucleotide sequence: TGTGCCAGCAGCTTAAACCCATCTCTGGGAGCCAAAAACATTCAGTACTTC. As protein: CASSLNPSLGAKNIQYF.

The chain is built from TRBV9 and TRBJ2-3; D uncertain. The V end lost 0 bases, the J end lost 0 bases, and 11 bases lay between the germline ends. CDR3 length: 16 amino acids. From germline, CDR1 is SGDLS and CDR2 YYNGEE. Written as DNA, the CDR3 is TGTGCCAGCAGCGTAGGGGGAAGCGCCAGCACAGATACGCAGTATTTT. Translating gives CASSVGGSASTDTQYF.

V usage is TRBV6-2 or TRBV6-3 and J usage is TRBJ2-2, with 13 nucleotides matching TRBD2. Unmatched junction bases numbered 9, after V lost 2 bases and J lost 6 bases. CDR3 length: 18 residues. Germline values: CDR1 MNHEY, CDR2 SVGEGT. CDR3 in amino acids: CASSYTNPGLAGPGELFF. CDR3 coding DNA: TGTGCCAGCAGTTACACCAACCCGGGACTAGCGGGGCCCGGGGAGCTGTTTTTT.

This chain links TRBV10-3 with TRBJ2-7; D call uncertain. The CDR3 runs 14 residues. CDR1 is ENHRY, CDR2 SYGVKD, per germline. V was trimmed by 0 bases and J by 0 bases, leaving 6 bases between them. The CDR3 DNA is TGTGCCATCAGTGAGTCACAGATCTCCTACGAGCAGTACTTC. Translation: CAISESQISYEQYF.

Only a few counts were recorded for this clone. The chain employs TRBV7-3 and TRBJ2-3; 8 bases are shared with TRBD2. The CDR3 consists of 15 residues. Germline lookup yields CDR1 SGHTA and CDR2 FQGTGA. V dropped 3 bases and J dropped 6; count of bases not matched to a gene: 8. The CDR3 DNA sequence: TGTGCCAGCAGCTTCGAAGCGGGAGCTTGGGATACGCAGTATTTT. Protein: CASSFEAGAWDTQYF.

The genes are TRBV11-1 and TRBJ1-1; the D is unclear. Germline CDR1 is SGHAT and CDR2 is FQDESV (reference sequence). Trimming shortened V by 0 bases and J by 1 base, and 9 bases separated the two germline ends. The CDR3 has 15 amino acids. In DNA, the CDR3 is TGTGCCAGCAGCTTAGCTAGGACGGGGAACACTGAAGCTTTCTTT. Its protein product is CASSLARTGNTEAFF.

The chain combines TRBV27 with TRBJ1-1; no definite D call. CDR3 length equals 16 residues. Trimming took off 4 bases at V and 0 bases at J, with 15 bases between the two ends. CDR1 and CDR2 (germline): MNHEY, SMNVEV (reference sequence). Here the CDR3 DNA reads TGTGCCAGCAGTTCGATCTTCGGGGTAATGAACACTGAAGCTTTCTTT. It translates to CASSSIFGVMNTEAFF.

J is TRBJ1-2 and V is TRBV19, with TRBD1 matching over 7 bases. The CDR3 covers 12 residues. J lost 5 bases, V lost 7 bases, and 4 bases had no gene match. CDR1 is LNHDA and CDR2 is SQIVND in the germline V gene (reference sequence). CDR3 sequence: CASKDRNYGYTF. CDR3 DNA: TGTGCCAGTAAGGACAGGAATTATGGCTACACCTTC.

The J gene is TRBJ2-3, the V gene TRBV20-1; D is perhaps TRBD1 or TRBD2 (5 bases each). CDR1 and CDR2 (germline): DFQATT, SNEGSKA (reference sequence). The CDR3 consists of 16 residues. V was trimmed by 3 bases and J by 0 bases, leaving 16 bases between them. The CDR3 protein is CSASWGSGGSTDTQYF. The CDR3 coding sequence is TGCAGTGCTAGTTGGGGGAGCGGAGGTAGCACAGATACGCAGTATTTT.

The chain combines TRBV12-3 or TRBV12-4 with TRBJ2-7; TRBD1 might be the D (6 bases). V was pared by 8 bases and J by 4 bases, with 12 bases between. The CDR3 is made up of 12 amino acids. CDR3 DNA sequence: TGTGCCAGCGCTGGACAGCCGTACGAGCAGTACTTC. Amino acid sequence: CASAGQPYEQYF.

The chain is built from TRBV19 and TRBJ2-5; D perhaps matches TRBD2 (7 bases). The CDR3 sequence is 14 residues long. The V gene lost 0 bases and the J gene lost 5 bases, with 10 bases spanning the gap. CDR1 LNHDA and CDR2 SQIVND come from the germline V gene (reference sequence). Here the CDR3 reads CASSIEGGPETQYF. CDR3 in DNA: TGTGCCAGTAGTATAGAGGGGGGGCCGGAGACCCAGTACTTC.

The chain links TRBV6-5 to TRBJ1-5; 11 bases map to TRBD1. There are 13 residues in the CDR3. V gave up 9 bases and J gave up 5 bases; unmatched junction bases: 3. Germline values: CDR1 MNHEY, CDR2 SVGAGI. The CDR3 is CASGQGADQPQHF. For the CDR3, the DNA is TGTGCCAGTGGACAGGGGGCCGATCAGCCCCAGCATTTT.

The gene calls are TRBV6-2 or TRBV6-3 and TRBJ1-5; unclear D gene. Germline V gene data show CDR1 as MNHEY and CDR2 as SVGEGT. The CDR3 length is 15 residues. Trimming shortened V by 6 bases and J by 1 base, and 13 bases separated the two germline ends. CDR3 DNA sequence: TGTGCCAGCAGACCTGACCCCGGGAGCAATCAGCCCCAGCATTTT. It specifies CASRPDPGSNQPQHF.

The rearrangement uses TRBV27 and TRBJ2-7, with 9 bases identical to TRBD1. This CDR3 has 15 amino acids. Losses at the gene ends were 2 bases for V and 3 bases for J; bases not matched to a gene: 5. Per germline, CDR1 MNHEY and CDR2 SMNVEV (reference sequence). The CDR3 is CASSLTGQGYYEQYF. In nucleotides, the CDR3 is TGTGCCAGCAGTTTAACGGGACAGGGTTACTACGAGCAGTACTTC.

The rearrangement links TRBV28 to TRBJ1-6; 7 nucleotides align to TRBD1. Trimming cost V 5 bases and J 7 bases; bases outside gene matches: 11. The CDR3 is 16 amino acids. Germline CDR1 MDHEN, CDR2 SYDVKM. The CDR3 region is CASSPKQGYGNSPLHF. DNA of the CDR3: TGTGCCAGCAGTCCAAAACAGGGGTATGGGAATTCACCCCTCCACTTT.

This chain connects TRBV6-5 to TRBJ2-7; the D is unclear. V lost 7 bases and J lost 1, with 14 bases in between. The CDR3 spans 14 residues. The germline gives CDR1 MNHEY, CDR2 SVGAGI. In DNA, the CDR3 is TGTGCCAGCAAAGTCAGGCAACTTTCCTACGAGCAGTACTTC. Amino acid sequence: CASKVRQLSYEQYF.

The chain links TRBV13 to TRBJ2-5; possibly TRBD2 for D (5 bases). The V end was cut by 4 bases, the J end by 2 bases, with 11 bases between. Germline CDR1 reads PRHDT; CDR2 reads FYEKMQ (reference sequence). This CDR3 is 14 amino acids long. CDR3 residues: CASSSRSGQETQYF. In nucleotides, the CDR3 is TGTGCCAGCAGCTCTAGGTCGGGGCAAGAGACCCAGTACTTC.

The chain joins TRBV7-9 to TRBJ1-1; weak D call: TRBD1 (5 bases). The CDR3 loop spans 14 amino acids. V lost 5 bases to trimming and J lost 2 bases, with 12 bases between them. Looked up from germline, CDR1 is SEHNR and CDR2 is FQNEAQ (reference sequence). The CDR3 loop is CASSQGRSNTEAFF. CDR3 DNA: TGTGCCAGCAGCCAGGGTAGGAGCAACACTGAAGCTTTCTTT. The full variable domain, in which reference TRBV7-9 and TRBJ1-1 provide the parts outside the CDR3, is DTGVSQNPRHKITKRGQNVTFRCDPISEHNRLYWYRQTLGQGPEFLTYFQNEAQLEKSRLLSDRFSAERPKGSFSTLEIQRTEQGDSAMYLCASSQGRSNTEAFFGQGTRLTVV.

This chain joins TRBV7-9 and TRBJ1-2; 7 positions agree with TRBD1. The ends lost 0 bases at V and 6 bases at J; junction bases unmatched: 4. The CDR3 totals 14 residues. CDR1 and CDR2 from the germline V gene are SEHNR and FQNEAQ (reference sequence). Here the CDR3 reads CASSLAGTVNGYTF. The CDR3 DNA follows: TGTGCCAGCAGCTTAGCCGGGACAGTGAATGGCTACACCTTC. Complete variable domain (other parts from reference TRBV7-9 and TRBJ1-2): DTGVSQNPRHKITKRGQNVTFRCDPISEHNRLYWYRQTLGQGPEFLTYFQNEAQLEKSRLLSDRFSAERPKGSFSTLEIQRTEQGDSAMYLCASSLAGTVNGYTFGSGTRLTVV.

This chain links TRBV27 with TRBJ2-2, with TRBD1 identical over 7 bases. Germline V gene data show CDR1 as MNHEY and CDR2 as SMNVEV (reference sequence). Germline trimming cut 4 bases from V and 5 bases from J; bases unmatched to any gene: 4. The CDR3 consists of 14 residues. CDR3 DNA: TGTGCCAGCAGTTCGGACAGGTGGACCGGGGAGCTGTTTTTT. Translating it yields CASSSDRWTGELFF.

V and J are TRBV30 and TRBJ2-3, with TRBD1 matching over 7 bases. This CDR3 is built from 14 residues. Germline V gene lookup returns CDR1 GTSNPN and CDR2 SVGIG (reference sequence). Trimming at V came to 7 bases and at J to 1 base, leaving 8 bases not matched to a gene. CDR3 DNA: TGTGCCTTTACCGGGACAGTACGCACAGATACGCAGTATTTT. This translates into CAFTGTVRTDTQYF.

This clone was detected a few times. The genes are TRBV7-2 and TRBJ1-2; D not resolved. The CDR3 runs 15 residues. V was trimmed by 2 bases and J by 1 base, leaving 11 bases between them. Per germline, CDR1 SGHTA and CDR2 FQGNSA. CDR3 in amino acids: CASSLIFDINYGYTF. CDR3 sequence (DNA): TGTGCCAGCAGCTTAATTTTCGACATTAACTATGGCTACACCTTC.

The chain employs TRBV4-1 and TRBJ1-2; D gene ambiguous. The CDR3 extends over 13 amino acids. The germline V gene encodes CDR1 MGHRA and CDR2 YSYEKL. Trimming pared 0 bases from V and 6 bases from J, leaving 8 bases between. The CDR3 loop is CASSQETGNGYTF. The CDR3 DNA sequence: TGCGCCAGCAGCCAAGAGACCGGTAATGGCTACACCTTC.

The gene calls are TRBV28 and TRBJ1-3; 8 positions match TRBD1. The CDR3 length is 17 residues. Germline V gene data show CDR1 as MDHEN and CDR2 as SYDVKM. Trimming cost V 2 bases and J 8 bases; bases outside gene matches: 14. The CDR3 nucleotides read TGTGCCAGCAGTTTAGGCCCGTATTGGACAGGGAAAGACACCATATATTTT. It encodes CASSLGPYWTGKDTIYF. Based on the CDR3 plus reference TRBV28 and TRBJ1-3, the full variable domain is DVKVTQSSRYLVKRTGEKVFLECVQDMDHENMFWYRQDPGLGLRLIYFSYDVKMKEKGDIPEGYSVSREKKERFSLILESASTNQTSMYLCASSLGPYWTGKDTIYFGEGSWLTVV.

This clone has only one observation. The rearrangement links TRBV6-5 to TRBJ1-2, with a possible D match to TRBD1 (5 bases). V shed 2 bases and J shed 6 bases, with 10 bases lying between them. The CDR3 extends over 13 amino acids. Germline loops: CDR1 MNHEY, CDR2 SVGAGI. The CDR3 nucleotides read TGTGCCAGCAGTTACGGACAAGCCGATGGCTACACCTTC. It is translated as CASSYGQADGYTF.

This chain links TRBV19 with TRBJ1-2, with 8 bases identical to TRBD1. Trimming cost V 3 bases and J 6 bases; bases outside gene matches: 6. Germline CDR1 LNHDA, CDR2 SQIVND (reference sequence). This CDR3 is 14 amino acids long. CDR3 nucleotides: TGTGCCAGTAGTATCCAGACAGGGGAGGATGGCTACACCTTC. It translates to CASSIQTGEDGYTF.

The V gene is TRBV27, the J gene TRBJ1-1; unclear D gene. V was shortened by 4 bases and J by 4 bases, with 13 bases between the two germline ends. The CDR3 has 14 amino acids. Germline lookup yields CDR1 MNHEY and CDR2 SMNVEV (reference sequence). CDR3 protein: CASSSWDKSTEAFF. DNA for the CDR3: TGTGCCAGCAGTTCATGGGATAAGTCCACTGAAGCTTTCTTT.

V is TRBV9 and J is TRBJ1-1, with a weak D call TRBD1 (5 bases). Germline values: CDR1 SGDLS, CDR2 YYNGEE. Trimming stripped 4 bases from V and 7 bases from J, with 14 bases between. The length of the CDR3 is 13 residues. The CDR3 coding sequence is TGTGCCAGCAGCCCTCAGGGCGCCTTTGAAGCTTTCTTT. Protein sequence: CASSPQGAFEAFF.